Sequencing of this T cell receptor (beta chain) was carried out in a study of Ad26.COV2.S vaccination and SARS-CoV-2 variants (dated by TCRdb to about 2021). About the study as a whole: Donors in the vaccine arm were drawn from COV1001, a phase I-IIa trial of Ad26.COV2.S in healthy adults that was multicentre, randomized, double-blind and placebo-controlled. TCRbeta repertoire sequencing was used to assess the specificity and breadth of SARS-CoV-2-reactive T cell receptors after Ad26.COV2.S vaccination. Throughout the experiments and outcome assessment, investigators stayed blinded to trial group allocation. The TCR-sequenced set comprised around 30 samples: roughly 19 Ad26.COV2.S vaccine recipients, 5 placebo recipients and 8 SARS-CoV-2 convalescent individuals. Trial participants were randomized into five groups of five, in which low-dose or high-dose Ad26.COV2.S was given once or twice, or placebo was given on both occasions. Ad26.COV2.S was administered intramuscularly at a dose of 5x10^10 or 1x10^11 viral particles, either as one shot or as two shots given 56 days apart.

From cysteine to phenylalanine, the CDR3 is 15 amino acids long. Kept here is only the CDR3 DNA, which spans 45 bases and is read in frame from base 1. Trimming removed 2 bases from V and 0 bases from J, leaving 11 bases between the germline ends. Via the germline V gene, CDR1 is MDHEN and CDR2 SYDVKM. On the study overall, not on this receptor specifically: Non-spike TCR breadth was comparable between vaccine and placebo recipients, consistent with the vaccine containing only spike. The study lacked the statistical power to compare responses across vaccine doses or regimens. Higher spike-specific TCR breadth was observed in Ad26.COV2.S recipients than in placebo recipients (P = 0.0014). The authors noted that total T cell responses may have been underestimated by the TCR breadth and depth analyses. Substantial breadth of spike-specific CD8+ and CD4+ T cell responses was reported after vaccination.

The immunoSEQ Assay was used to sequence TCRbeta CDR3 regions. After extraction, genomic DNA underwent amplification by bias-controlled multiplex PCR, followed by high-throughput sequencing. The published analysis was carried out like this. To quantify the absolute abundance of every unique TCRbeta CDR3 region, sequences were collapsed and filtered. Usable DNA was measured by amplifying reference genes present in all nucleated cells, and TCRbeta template counts were normalized to that usable DNA to estimate T cell fraction. Repertoire TCRs were annotated as SARS-CoV-2-specific when V gene, CDR3 amino acid sequence and J gene were exactly matched to a known reactive TCR set. The reference SARS-CoV-2 TCR set was obtained from MIRA and was filtered for enrichment in COVID-19-positive ImmuneCODE repertoires, whereby public or cross-reactive TCRs were removed. Based on the MIRA antigens, annotated TCRs were further analysed at the level of specific ORF or position within ORF. Breadth was defined as annotated unique rearrangements over total unique productive rearrangements; depth was the summed frequency of those rearrangements. TCR breadth was compared between groups using two-sided Wilcoxon rank-sum tests. TCRdb's version of the immuneACCESS table is confined to in-frame rearrangements and falls short of the full clone set. An unresolved V gene accounts for under half of the shortfall where checked; the remainder is of unknown origin. Clonal size and the V and J genes are those of that table, whereas D and trimming came from the DNA. Present in this sample are about 480,000 clones, roughly 87% of which were seen just once. The top ten clones comprise around 13% of the sample.

Details on this clone: The antigen it binds to is not known. It has no much larger one-base neighbor in the sample; base qualities were not kept.

The treatment or condition label on this specimen signifies: some 19 received Ad26.COV2.S at low or high dose, single or two shots; a few received placebo; per-sample allocation not given. Repertoires of vaccine and placebo recipients were sequenced from samples collected on day 63 after the first injection. Between 29 July and 7 August 2020, Cohort 1b enrolled 25 adults aged 18-55 years at one site in Boston, USA. Ad26.COV2.S was a replication-incompetent adenovirus type 26 vector expressing a prefusion-stabilized SARS-CoV-2 spike protein from the original Wuhan strain. The rearranged segments are TRBV28 and TRBJ2-7, and perhaps TRBD1 as D gene, on 5 matching bases. This sample comprised peripheral blood, obtained in a trial of Ad26.COV2.S vaccine versus placebo. The source is a person aged 18-60 years who received the Ad26.COV2.S COVID-19 vaccine or a placebo. The CDR3 in this case is CASSLQGGPSYEQYF. The DNA sequence reads TGTGCCAGCAGTTTACAGGGTGGGCCCTCCTACGAGCAGTACTTC.